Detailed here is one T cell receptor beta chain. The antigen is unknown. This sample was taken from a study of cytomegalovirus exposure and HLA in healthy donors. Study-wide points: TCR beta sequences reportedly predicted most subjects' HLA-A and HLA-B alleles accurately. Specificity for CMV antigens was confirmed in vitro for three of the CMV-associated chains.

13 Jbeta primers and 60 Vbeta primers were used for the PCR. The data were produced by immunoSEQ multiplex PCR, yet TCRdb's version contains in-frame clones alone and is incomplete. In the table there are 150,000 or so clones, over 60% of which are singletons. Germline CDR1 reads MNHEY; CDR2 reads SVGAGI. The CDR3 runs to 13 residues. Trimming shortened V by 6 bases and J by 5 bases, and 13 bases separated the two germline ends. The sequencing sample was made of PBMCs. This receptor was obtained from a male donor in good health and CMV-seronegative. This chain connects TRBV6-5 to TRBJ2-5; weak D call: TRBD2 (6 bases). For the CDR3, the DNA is TGTGCCAGCAGCCCCGTCGGAGGGGAGACCCAGTACTTC. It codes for CASSPVGGETQYF.